These 18 T cell receptor beta chains share one sample of origin, sequenced in a study of blood T cell repertoires in COVID-19. Data came from immunoSEQ multiplex PCR; TCRdb stores just in-frame clones and leaves some out. The table lists 50,000 to 75,000 clones, about 76% of them singletons. Sequencing was performed on peripheral blood. The receptor set was obtained from an elderly woman with acute or convalescent COVID-19.

The CDR3 DNA reads TGTGCCAGCTCCCGGACAGGGAAAAGCTCCTACGAGCAGTACTTC. As protein: CASSRTGKSSYEQYF. This chain uses TRBV18 with TRBJ2-7, with 8 bases lining up with TRBD1. V shed 6 bases, J shed 0 bases, and the junction held 7 bases outside the gene matches. CDR1 is KGHSH and CDR2 is LQKENI in the germline V gene. The CDR3 totals 15 residues.

The chain joins TRBV4-1 to TRBJ1-2; D is unresolved. The V and J ends lost 0 bases and 2 bases respectively, with 10 bases between them. The CDR3 has 15 amino acids. In germline, CDR1 is MGHRA, CDR2 YSYEKL. The CDR3 spells CASSQEATVNYGYTF. The CDR3 DNA follows: TGCGCCAGCAGCCAAGAGGCCACAGTAAACTATGGCTACACCTTC.

This clone has more than one count but fewer than ten. This chain uses TRBV28 with TRBJ2-2; 7 nucleotides match TRBD2. CDR3 size: 14 residues. Germline CDR1 MDHEN, CDR2 SYDVKM. J was trimmed by 5 bases and V by 8 bases; bases with no gene match: 8. This chain's CDR3 is CASRDYGMTGELFF. The CDR3 region has the DNA TGTGCCAGCCGGGACTACGGGATGACCGGGGAGCTGTTTTTT.

The chain uses TRBV21-1 and TRBJ2-2; no DNA check was done on the table's D call, TRBD1. TRBV21-1 is a listed pseudogene. The CDR3 extends over 17 amino acids. The CDR3 nucleotides are TGTGCCAGCAGCAGCTGTACAGGGACAGGTGGGAGGGGGGAGCTGTTTTTT. This sequence encodes CASSSCTGTGGRGELFF.

V gene TRBV29-1 combines with J gene TRBJ2-1; weak D call: TRBD2 (5 bases). Trimming cost V 5 bases and J 7 bases, with 12 bases left between them. Per the germline V gene, CDR1 is SQVTM and CDR2 is ANQGSEA. The CDR3 contains 12 residues. The CDR3 sequence: CSVLGESNEQFF. In nucleotides, the CDR3 is TGCAGCGTTCTCGGGGAGAGTAATGAGCAGTTCTTC.

The DNA for the CDR3 is TGTGCCAGCAGCCTCACTCAGGGGCCCACCTCTGGGGCCAACGTCCTGACTTTC. Its translation: CASSLTQGPTSGANVLTF. V and J are TRBV14 and TRBJ2-6, with TRBD1 as a possible D gene (6 bases). CDR3 length: 18 residues. CDR1 and CDR2 from the germline V gene are SGHDN and FVKESK. Between the trimmed V and J ends, which lost 4 bases and 0 bases, there was a span of 16 bases.

The chain carries TRBV7-2 and TRBJ1-1, with D possibly matching TRBD1 (6 bases). V lost 7 bases to trimming and J lost 7 bases, with 19 bases between them. Germline V gene data show CDR1 as SGHTA and CDR2 as FQGNSA. CDR3 size: 14 residues. CDR3 residues: CASTSGAWGGEAFF. Here the CDR3 DNA reads TGTGCCAGCACCTCGGGGGCCTGGGGGGGTGAAGCTTTCTTT.

The V gene is TRBV3-1 (or the pseudogene TRBV3-2), the J gene TRBJ2-1, with D hard to call. The V end was cut by 0 bases, the J end by 8 bases, with 14 bases between. Germline V lookup: CDR1 LGHDT, CDR2 YNNKEL (reference sequence). This CDR3 is 15 amino acids long. Here the CDR3 DNA reads TGTGCCAGCAGCCAAGATGCGGCGCGGTTCCATGAGCAGTTCTTC. Translating it yields CASSQDAARFHEQFF.

The rearrangement joins TRBV28 to TRBJ2-7; D gene unclear. From germline, CDR1 is MDHEN and CDR2 SYDVKM. Trimming took 5 bases from V and 2 from J, leaving 10 bases between them. This CDR3 spans 13 amino acids. Written as DNA, the CDR3 is TGTGCCAGCAGTCGCAGATCTCCCTACGAGCAGTACTTC. It codes for CASSRRSPYEQYF.

The CDR3 nucleotides are TGTGCCAGCAGCTTAACGGGGGGAGGGCCCTCCCTAAGGCAGTATTTT. The encoded protein is CASSLTGGGPSLRQYF. The rearrangement uses TRBV11-2 and TRBJ2-3, with 7 bases lining up with TRBD2. The CDR3 is made up of 16 amino acids. With 2 bases clipped from V and 11 bases from J, the junction kept 16 bases outside the gene matches. Germline V gene sequence: CDR1 SGHAT, CDR2 FQNNGV.

To note about this clone: Other DNA sequences in this sample translate to the same CDR3. The genes are TRBV18 and TRBJ2-3; tentatively, D is TRBD1 (6 bases). CDR1 KGHSH and CDR2 LQKENI come from the germline V gene. This CDR3 region has 15 residues. Trimming stripped 2 bases from V and 0 bases from J, with 9 bases between. The CDR3 DNA sequence: TGTGCCAGCTCACCAGGTCAGGGGAGCACAGATACGCAGTATTTT. Translating it yields CASSPGQGSTDTQYF.

The chain carries TRBV18 and TRBJ1-4; 7 nucleotides align to TRBD1. CDR3 size: 14 residues. With 6 bases clipped from V and 2 bases from J, the junction kept 3 bases outside the gene matches. The germline gives CDR1 KGHSH, CDR2 LQKENI. In DNA form, the CDR3 reads TGTGCCAGCTCTCAGGGGGTGACTAATGAAAAACTGTTTTTT. Its translation: CASSQGVTNEKLFF.

CDR3 protein: CASSFGGRADTQYF. CDR3 in DNA: TGCGCCAGCAGCTTTGGAGGAAGAGCAGATACGCAGTATTTT. This chain joins TRBV5-1 and TRBJ2-3; D is perhaps TRBD2 (5 bases). The V end lost 2 bases, the J end lost 4 bases, and 11 bases lay between the germline ends. CDR1 and CDR2 from the germline V gene are SGHRS and YFSETQ. The CDR3 loop spans 14 amino acids.

The rearrangement links TRBV4-1 to TRBJ1-5, with D unclear. The CDR3 length is 16 residues. The germline V and J ends were trimmed by 0 bases and 5 bases, with 14 bases remaining between them. CDR1 and CDR2 from the germline V gene are MGHRA and YSYEKL. The CDR3 loop reads CASSQEAPRPYQPQHF. The CDR3 nucleotides are TGCGCCAGCAGCCAAGAAGCCCCCAGGCCTTATCAGCCCCAGCATTTT.

The chain joins TRBV5-1 to TRBJ2-6; D gene ambiguous. This CDR3 comprises 17 residues. Per germline, CDR1 SGHRS and CDR2 YFSETQ. Trimming took off 1 base at V and 0 bases at J, with 11 bases between the two ends. CDR3 loop: CASSLPGINSGANVLTF. DNA for the CDR3: TGCGCCAGCAGCTTGCCAGGTATCAACTCTGGGGCCAACGTCCTGACTTTC.

This clone appeared a single time. This chain connects TRBV29-1 to TRBJ2-3; TRBD1 matches at 7 bases. The J segment lost 5 bases and the V segment lost 6 bases, leaving 5 bases of the junction unmatched. Germline lookup yields CDR1 SQVTM and CDR2 ANQGSEA. This CDR3 contains 12 residues. The CDR3 bases are TGCAGCGTACAACAGGGGTTAGATACGCAGTATTTT. Translated: CSVQQGLDTQYF.

This sequence joins TRBV7-9 and TRBJ1-3; no reliable D call. Germline CDR1 SEHNR, CDR2 FQNEAQ (reference sequence). The CDR3 has 11 residues. Deletions cut 5 bases from V and 4 bases from J, with 3 bases between. Here the CDR3 DNA reads TGTGCCAGCAGCCCAGGAAACACCATATATTTT. Protein sequence: CASSPGNTIYF.

The J gene is TRBJ2-2, the V gene TRBV4-2; 9 bases align to TRBD1. The germline gives CDR1 LGHNA, CDR2 YNFKEQ. This CDR3 is 17 amino acids long. Trimming cost V 5 bases and J 5 bases; bases outside gene matches: 12. The CDR3 coding sequence is TGTGCCAGCAGCACAGGAGCCGGGACAGGGAAAACCGGGGAGCTGTTTTTT. As protein: CASSTGAGTGKTGELFF.